This T cell receptor (beta chain) is drawn from a study of identical twins. In regard to this clonotype: Its antigen remains unknown.

Study-level points and caveats: There were fewer insertions in abundant cord blood beta clonotypes, but memory repertoires showed no such pattern. Twins shared beta out-of-frame sequences in excess, but this excess was weaker. Out-of-frame alpha sequences shared between twins exhibited an excess of low generation probability.

Germline V gene data show CDR1 as SNHLY and CDR2 as FYNNEI. The CDR3 consists of 16 residues. Unique molecular identifiers were present on the cDNA, which also gained a universal primer site by template switching. TCRdb re-derived calls from the 5' RACE reads in MiXCR, one entry per CDR3 protein. The repertoire consists of approximately 1.8 million distinct CDR3 sequences, with about 32% occurring once and the leading ten covering 0.25% to 0.3%. Source material: cord blood. This sequence was found in a newborn girl in good health. V gene TRBV2 combines with J gene TRBJ2-1; TRBD2 matches 7 bases. The J call may be wrong; the DNA end is better matched by TRBJ2-7. The CDR3 DNA reads as TGTGCCAGCAAGATTTGGGGCGGGAGAGGCTACAATGAGCAGTACTTC. The encoded protein is CASKIWGGRGYNEQYF.